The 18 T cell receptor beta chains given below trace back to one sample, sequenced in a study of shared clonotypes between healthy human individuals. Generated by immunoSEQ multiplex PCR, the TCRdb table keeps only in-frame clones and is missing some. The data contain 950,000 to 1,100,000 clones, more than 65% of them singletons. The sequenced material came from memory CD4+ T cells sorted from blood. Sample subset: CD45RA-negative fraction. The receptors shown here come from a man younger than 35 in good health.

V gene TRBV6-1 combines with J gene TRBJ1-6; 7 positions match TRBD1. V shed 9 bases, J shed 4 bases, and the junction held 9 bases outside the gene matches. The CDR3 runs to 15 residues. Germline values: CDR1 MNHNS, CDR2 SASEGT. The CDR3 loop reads CASAPGQVYNSPLHF. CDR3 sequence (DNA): TGTGCCAGTGCGCCCGGACAGGTTTATAATTCACCCCTCCACTTT.

The CDR3 DNA is TGTGCCTGGAGCGACTTAGGGAGCACCATATATTTT. Protein product: CAWSDLGSTIYF. This chain links TRBV30 with TRBJ1-3; D uncertain. This CDR3 region has 12 residues. V gave up 3 bases and J gave up 9 bases, with 12 bases separating them. Germline V gene lookup returns CDR1 GTSNPN and CDR2 SVGIG (reference sequence).

The CDR3 DNA sequence: TGTGCCAGCAGTTCCATAGGACAGGGGAGAAACGAGCAGTACTTC. Its protein is CASSSIGQGRNEQYF. This rearrangement joins TRBV28 to TRBJ2-7, with 9 positions matching TRBD1. The germline V gene encodes CDR1 MDHEN and CDR2 SYDVKM. V gave up 4 bases and J gave up 5 bases; unmatched junction bases: 9. The CDR3 runs 15 residues.

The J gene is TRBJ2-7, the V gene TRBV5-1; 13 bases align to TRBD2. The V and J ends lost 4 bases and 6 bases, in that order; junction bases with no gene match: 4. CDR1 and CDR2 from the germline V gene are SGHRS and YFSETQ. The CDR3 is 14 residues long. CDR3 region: CASSLRTSGSEQYF. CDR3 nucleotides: TGCGCCAGCAGCCTGAGGACTAGCGGGAGCGAGCAGTACTTC.

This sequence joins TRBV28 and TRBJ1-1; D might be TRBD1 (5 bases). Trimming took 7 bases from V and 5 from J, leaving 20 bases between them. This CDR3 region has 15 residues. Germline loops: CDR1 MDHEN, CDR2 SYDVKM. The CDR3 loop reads CASTRGRPRGTEAFF. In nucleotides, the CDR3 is TGTGCCAGCACAAGAGGACGGCCAAGGGGAACTGAAGCTTTCTTT.

CDR3 amino acids: CASSYQGDPSEKLFF. CDR3 DNA: TGTGCCAGCAGCTATCAGGGGGACCCTTCTGAAAAACTGTTTTTT. The gene calls are TRBV28 and TRBJ1-4; 7 bases match TRBD1. Germline CDR1 reads MDHEN; CDR2 reads SYDVKM. The trim removed 6 bases at V and 7 bases at J, leaving 11 bases unmatched. The CDR3 totals 15 residues.

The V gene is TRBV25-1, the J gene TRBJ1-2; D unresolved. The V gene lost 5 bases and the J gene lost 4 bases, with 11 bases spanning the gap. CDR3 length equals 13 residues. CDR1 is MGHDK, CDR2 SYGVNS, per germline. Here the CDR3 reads CASSNSGSYGYTF. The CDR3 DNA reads TGTGCCAGCAGTAACTCCGGGAGCTATGGCTACACCTTC.

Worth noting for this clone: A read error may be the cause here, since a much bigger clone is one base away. The chain's CDR3 is CASSLTMNTEAFF. In nucleotides, the CDR3 is TGTGCCAGCAGTCTTACAATGAACACTGAAGCTTTCTTT. The V call is TRBV6-1, the J call TRBJ1-1, with D uncertain. The V and J ends lost 5 bases and 0 bases respectively, with 7 bases between them. The CDR3 is made up of 13 amino acids. Germline V lookup: CDR1 MNHNS, CDR2 SASEGT.

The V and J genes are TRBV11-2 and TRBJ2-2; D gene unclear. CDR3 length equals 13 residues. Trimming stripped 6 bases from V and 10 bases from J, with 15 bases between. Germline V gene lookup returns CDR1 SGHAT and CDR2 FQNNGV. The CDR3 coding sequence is TGTGCCAGCAGTCATAAGTCCCGCCAGGAGCTGTTTTTT. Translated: CASSHKSRQELFF.

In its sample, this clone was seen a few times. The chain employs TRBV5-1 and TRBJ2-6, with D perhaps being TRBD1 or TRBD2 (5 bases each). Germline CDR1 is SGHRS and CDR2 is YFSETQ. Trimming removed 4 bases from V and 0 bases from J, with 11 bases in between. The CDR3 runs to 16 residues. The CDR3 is CASSTGTGSGANVLTF. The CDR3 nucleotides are TGCGCCAGCAGCACCGGGACGGGCTCTGGGGCCAACGTCCTGACTTTC.

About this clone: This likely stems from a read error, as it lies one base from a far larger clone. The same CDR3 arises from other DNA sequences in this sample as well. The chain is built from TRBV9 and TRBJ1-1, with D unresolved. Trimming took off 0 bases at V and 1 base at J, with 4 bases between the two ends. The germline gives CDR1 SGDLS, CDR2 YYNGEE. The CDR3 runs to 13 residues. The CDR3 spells CASSVEQNTEAFF. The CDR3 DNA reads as TGTGCCAGCAGCGTAGAACAGAACACTGAAGCTTTCTTT. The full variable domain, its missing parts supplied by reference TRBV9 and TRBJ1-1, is DSGVTQTPKHLITATGQRVTLRCSPRSGDLSVYWYQQSLDQGLQFLIQYYNGEERAKGNILERFSAQQFPDLHSELNLSSLELGDSALYFCASSVEQNTEAFFGQGTRLTVV.

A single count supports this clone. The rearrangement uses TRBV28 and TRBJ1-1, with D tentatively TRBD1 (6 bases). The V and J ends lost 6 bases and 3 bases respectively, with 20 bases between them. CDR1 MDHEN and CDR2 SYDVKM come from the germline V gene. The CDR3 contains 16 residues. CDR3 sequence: CASSPEGGKLYTEAFF. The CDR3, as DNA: TGTGCCAGCAGCCCTGAGGGGGGAAAGTTATACACTGAAGCTTTCTTT. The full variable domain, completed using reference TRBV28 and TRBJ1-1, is DVKVTQSSRYLVKRTGEKVFLECVQDMDHENMFWYRQDPGLGLRLIYFSYDVKMKEKGDIPEGYSVSREKKERFSLILESASTNQTSMYLCASSPEGGKLYTEAFFGQGTRLTVV.

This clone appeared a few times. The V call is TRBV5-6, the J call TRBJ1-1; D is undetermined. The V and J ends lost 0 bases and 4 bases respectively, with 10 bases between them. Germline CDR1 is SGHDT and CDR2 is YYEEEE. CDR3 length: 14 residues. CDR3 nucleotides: TGTGCCAGCAGCTTGGTCAGGATCAGCACTGAAGCTTTCTTT. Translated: CASSLVRISTEAFF.

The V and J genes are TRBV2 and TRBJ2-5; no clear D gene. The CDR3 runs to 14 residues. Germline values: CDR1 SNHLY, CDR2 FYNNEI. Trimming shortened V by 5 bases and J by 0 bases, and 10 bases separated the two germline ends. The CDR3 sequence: CASSPEANQETQYF. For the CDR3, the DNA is TGTGCCAGCAGTCCAGAAGCTAACCAAGAGACCCAGTACTTC.

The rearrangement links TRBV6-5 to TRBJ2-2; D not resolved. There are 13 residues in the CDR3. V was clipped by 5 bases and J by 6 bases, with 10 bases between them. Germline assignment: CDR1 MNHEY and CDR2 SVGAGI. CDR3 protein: CASSSLGAGELFF. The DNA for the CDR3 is TGTGCCAGCAGTAGTCTGGGCGCCGGGGAGCTGTTTTTT.

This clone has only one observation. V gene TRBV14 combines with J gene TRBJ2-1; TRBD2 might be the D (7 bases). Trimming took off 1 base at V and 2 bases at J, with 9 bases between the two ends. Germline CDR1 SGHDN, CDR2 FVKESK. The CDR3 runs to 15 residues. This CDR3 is CASSQGGGPYNEQFF. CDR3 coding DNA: TGTGCCAGCAGCCAAGGGGGGGGGCCCTACAATGAGCAGTTCTTC.

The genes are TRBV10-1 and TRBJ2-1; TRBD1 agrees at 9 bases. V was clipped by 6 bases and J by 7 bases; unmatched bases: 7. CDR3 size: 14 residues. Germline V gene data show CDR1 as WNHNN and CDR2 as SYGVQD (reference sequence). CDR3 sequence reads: CASSTGTGLNEQFF. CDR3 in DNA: TGCGCCAGCAGCACCGGGACAGGGTTGAATGAGCAGTTCTTC.

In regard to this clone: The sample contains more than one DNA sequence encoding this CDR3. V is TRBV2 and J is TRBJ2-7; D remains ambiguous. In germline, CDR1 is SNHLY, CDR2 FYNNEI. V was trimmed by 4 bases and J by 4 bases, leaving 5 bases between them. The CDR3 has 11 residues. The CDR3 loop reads CASSVVYEQYF. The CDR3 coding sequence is TGTGCCAGCAGTGTAGTTTACGAGCAGTACTTC. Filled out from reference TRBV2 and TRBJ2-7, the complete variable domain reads EPEVTQTPSHQVTQMGQEVILRCVPISNHLYFYWYRQILGQKVEFLVSFYNNEISEKSEIFDDQFSVERPDGSNFTLKIRSTKLEDSAMYFCASSVVYEQYFGPGTRLTVT.